These T cell receptor beta chains were read from a single sample in a study of blood T cell repertoires in COVID-19. Assay: immunoSEQ multiplex PCR; the TCRdb copy retains only in-frame clones and omits some. The data contain 160,000 or so clones, roughly 80% of them singletons. What was sequenced was PBMCs or T cells enriched from blood (not recorded which). All receptors derive from a woman aged 55-69 years who had recovered from COVID-19. Each CDR3 is given with its conserved first and last residue. A D gene is named only where the DNA matches it firmly. Clone size, where shown, is once, few, many, or a class for clones that have expanded.

d_gene	j_gene	v_gene	abundance	CDR3nt	CDR3aa
.	TRBJ1-5	TRBV19	once	TGTGCCAGTAGCAGACACCTCAATCAGCCCCAGCATTTT	CASSRHLNQPQHF
TRBD1	TRBJ1-2	TRBV3-1/TRBV3-2	.	TGTGCCAGCAGCCAGAGACAGGGCCAAAATGGCTACACCTTC	CASSQRQGQNGYTF
TRBD1	TRBJ2-1	TRBV2	.	TGTGCCAGCAGTGGGGGACAGGGGATCTTAGAGCAGTTCTTC	CASSGGQGILEQFF
.	TRBJ1-1	TRBV10-1	.	TGCGCCAGCAGTGACCTCAGGGGTGAGGCTTTCTTT	CASSDLRGEAFF
TRBD1	TRBJ1-1	TRBV29-1	once	TGCAGCGTTGCCAGGGGGCGCGGCACTGAAGCTTTCTTT	CSVARGRGTEAFF
.	TRBJ1-1	TRBV12-3/TRBV12-4	.	TGTGCCAGCCTGTCCCGGGGAAACCCTGAAGCTTTCTTT	CASLSRGNPEAFF
TRBD1	TRBJ1-3	TRBV7-8	.	TGTGCCAGCAGCGAGGACAGGACCGGAAACACCATATATTTT	CASSEDRTGNTIYF
.	TRBJ2-1	TRBV2	.	TGTGCCAGCAGTGAGAACAGGAAAAATGAGCAGTTCTTC	CASSENRKNEQFF
.	TRBJ1-6	TRBV30	.	TGTGCCTGGAGTCGGCCGGGGATCTTGAATTCACCCCTCCACTTT	CAWSRPGILNSPLHF
.	TRBJ1-4	TRBV11-2	.	TGTGCCAGCAGCCTACTTCATCGGGGGGTTGAAAAACTGTTTTTT	CASSLLHRGVEKLFF
TRBD1	TRBJ1-2	TRBV12-5	.	TGTGCTAGTGGTGTGGACAGGGCTTTTCACGGCTACACCTTC	CASGVDRAFHGYTF
TRBD1	TRBJ1-5	TRBV6-5	.	TGTGCCAGCAGTTACGGACAGGCCCCCAATCAGCCCCAGCATTTT	CASSYGQAPNQPQHF
.	TRBJ1-5	TRBV18	.	TGTGCCAGCTCACCCACGGGGGGGAATTTACAGCCCCAGCATTTT	CASSPTGGNLQPQHF
TRBD1	TRBJ1-3	TRBV3-1/TRBV3-2	.	TGTGCCAGCAGGTCGGACAGGATTGGAAACACCATATATTTT	CASRSDRIGNTIYF
TRBD1	TRBJ1-5	TRBV27	.	TGTGCCAGCACCACAGGGGGGGGCGGCCAGCCCCAGCATTTT	CASTTGGGGQPQHF
.	TRBJ2-2	TRBV10-3	.	TGTGCCATCAGATCGGACAATTCGAACACCGGGGAGCTGTTTTTT	CAIRSDNSNTGELFF
TRBD1	TRBJ1-1	TRBV14	.	TGTGCCAGCAGCTCACAGGGGTTTGAGAACACTGAAGCTTTCTTT	CASSSQGFENTEAFF
TRBD2	TRBJ2-1	TRBV5-1	few	TGCGCCAGCAGCCCCGTGACTAGCGGGTACAATGAGCAGTTCTTC	CASSPVTSGYNEQFF
TRBD1	TRBJ1-2	TRBV5-1	.	TGCGCCAGCAGTTATACGACGGGCGGGACAGGATTGACTTATGGCTACACCTTC	CASSYTTGGTGLTYGYTF
.	TRBJ1-1	TRBV5-6	.	TGTGCCAGCAATATAGGGACTGAGAACACTGAAGCTTTCTTT	CASNIGTENTEAFF
TRBD2	TRBJ2-3	TRBV7-3	.	TGTGCCAGCAGCTTAGGTTGGACTAGCGGGGGGATCCTAGATACGCAGTATTTT	CASSLGWTSGGILDTQYF
TRBD1	TRBJ1-6	TRBV5-6	.	TGTGCCAGCAGCCTGGACAGGGGCTCCTATAATTCACCCCTCCACTTT	CASSLDRGSYNSPLHF
TRBD1	TRBJ1-1	TRBV11-2	.	TGTGCCAGCAGCTTTACAGGGGTGGGCACTGAAGCTTTCTTT	CASSFTGVGTEAFF
.	TRBJ2-5	TRBV20-1	few	TGCAGTGCTAGTCAGCAAGAGACCCAGTACTTC	CSASQQETQYF
.	TRBJ1-2	TRBV6-5	.	TGTGCCAGCAGTCAGATACTACTCTATGGCTACACCTTC	CASSQILLYGYTF
.	TRBJ1-4	TRBV7-6	once	TGTGCCAGCAGCTTAAATCAGGGTAATAATGAAAAACTGTTTTTT	CASSLNQGNNEKLFF
.	TRBJ1-4	TRBV5-1	.	TGCGCCAGCAGCCTCACCGGGGAGGGGGTACCTAATGAAAAACTGTTTTTT	CASSLTGEGVPNEKLFF
.	TRBJ2-1	TRBV4-1	.	TGCGCCAGCAGCCAAGCAGGGTGGAATGAGCAGTTCTTC	CASSQAGWNEQFF
TRBD2	TRBJ2-5	TRBV7-2	.	TGTGCCAGCAGAACCGGGGGGAGTAGGGAGACCCAGTACTTC	CASRTGGSRETQYF
.	TRBJ2-5	TRBV7-2	once	TGTGCCAGCAGCTTACCGAGGTTTGGGACCCAGTACTTC	CASSLPRFGTQYF
TRBD1	TRBJ1-2	TRBV5-1	.	TGCGCCAGCAGCGAAGGACAGGGGCTGTATGGCTACACCTTC	CASSEGQGLYGYTF
TRBD1	TRBJ2-3	TRBV27	few	TGTGCCAGCAGTTTACTTGGGACAGGGACAGATACGCAGTATTTT	CASSLLGTGTDTQYF
.	TRBJ1-3	TRBV7-2	once	TGTGCCACCGCGGCGGGTTTTGGAAACACCATATATTTT	CATAAGFGNTIYF
.	TRBJ1-1	TRBV5-1	few	TGCGCCAGCAGGCGGGTGGGGAACACTGAAGCTTTCTTT	CASRRVGNTEAFF
TRBD1	TRBJ2-7	TRBV7-2	.	TGTGCCAGCAGCTCGCACACAGGGGCACCATCCTTCTACGAGCAGTACTTC	CASSSHTGAPSFYEQYF
.	TRBJ1-3	TRBV19	.	TGTGCCAGTCGATCGGGCAGGGGAGCGCACACCATATATTTT	CASRSGRGAHTIYF
TRBD2	TRBJ2-7	TRBV11-2	.	TGTGCCAGCAGCTTACAGGCTAGCGGGGACTACGAGCAGTACTTC	CASSLQASGDYEQYF
.	TRBJ2-7	TRBV6-5	.	TGTGCCAGCAAGGACGGGATCTACGAGCAGTACTTC	CASKDGIYEQYF
TRBD1	TRBJ2-7	TRBV24-1	.	TGTGCCACCAGTGCCCCCGGGACAGGGGGATGGGAGCAGTACTTC	CATSAPGTGGWEQYF
TRBD2	TRBJ2-3	TRBV3-1/TRBV3-2	.	TGTGCCAGCAGCCCCCGGACTAGCGGAGATACGCAGTATTTT	CASSPRTSGDTQYF
TRBD2	TRBJ2-5	TRBV7-3	.	TGTGCCAGCAGCTTGGGAGCGGGACTCCAAGAGACCCAGTACTTC	CASSLGAGLQETQYF
TRBD1	TRBJ1-1	TRBV27	once	TGTGCCAGCAGTTATGGGGGACAGGACACTGAAGCTTTCTTT	CASSYGGQDTEAFF
TRBD2	TRBJ2-7	TRBV7-2	.	TGTGCCAGCAGCCCCCAGACTAGCGGGGGGGCGGTGCAGTACTTC	CASSPQTSGGAVQYF
.	TRBJ2-1	TRBV7-3	.	TGTGCCAGCAGCTTAGTCCCAGCGGGCCCAACCTACAATGAGCAGTTCTTC	CASSLVPAGPTYNEQFF
.	TRBJ2-7	TRBV5-4	.	TGTGCCAGCAGCTCGGTGGCAGGGGCCTCATACGAGCAGTACTTC	CASSSVAGASYEQYF
TRBD1	TRBJ2-5	TRBV24-1	.	TGTGCCACCAGTGACAAGCCCGGGACAGGGCTCCAAGAGACCCAGTACTTC	CATSDKPGTGLQETQYF
TRBD1	TRBJ1-4	TRBV27	.	TGTGCCAGCAGTAGACAGGGCCGCGCAACTAATGAAAAACTGTTTTTT	CASSRQGRATNEKLFF
.	TRBJ2-5	TRBV6-5	.	TGTGCCAGCAGGGGAGGGTGGGGGGCCCAAGAGACCCAGTACTTC	CASRGGWGAQETQYF